This T cell receptor beta chain was observed in a study of shared clonotypes between healthy human individuals. Study findings and constraints: In this cohort, only blood was sampled, and tissue repertoires likely differ.

Remarks on this clone: Its antigen remains unknown.

Germline V gene sequence: CDR1 MGHRA, CDR2 YSYEKL. The ends were cut back, 4 bases at V and 2 bases at J, with 9 bases in the middle. CDR3 length: 13 amino acids. Sequenced by immunoSEQ multiplex PCR; TCRdb stores in-frame clones only, minus some. The sample holds about 2.3 million clones; approximately 93% are singletons and the top ten take 0.39%. The clonotype was recovered from a young man in good health. Some clones in this sample may be carry-over from other donors' samples. Material: naive CD4+ T cells from PBMCs. This sample's subset: CD45RA+ positively selected. The chain uses TRBV4-1 and TRBJ2-7; TRBD2 is a possible D gene (5 bases). The DNA of the CDR3 is TGCGCCAGCAGCCGAGGGAGTACCTACGAGCAGTACTTC. The encoded protein is CASSRGSTYEQYF.